These 31 T cell receptor beta chains came from one sample sequenced in a study of regulatory T cells in long-lasting Graves disease. Investigators prepared the TCR beta libraries by applying iRepertoire HTBI primers and Arm-PCR of CDR3 regions. Each CDR3 protein gets one entry after TCRdb re-called the multiplex PCR reads with MiXCR. The sample has just over 600,000 distinct CDR3 sequences; roughly 15% are singletons. The sample's time point: newly diagnosed GD, antithyroid drugs for less than 3 months. Extracted RNA from PBMCs served as the source of the TCR library. Another study also made use of these data, one on T cells in Graves' hyperthyroidism and ophthalmopathy.

The sequencing used peripheral blood mononuclear cells (PBMCs), collected at new diagnosis, from a patient treated with antithyroid drugs. The receptors originated from a woman in her twenties or thirties with Graves disease.

This clonotype was counted between two and nine times. The chain recombines TRBV5-6 with TRBJ2-2; 7 bases agree with TRBD1. This CDR3 is 15 amino acids long. The V gene end was trimmed by 5 bases and the J gene end by 7 bases; junction bases not matched to a gene: 11. The germline CDR1 and CDR2 sequences are SGHDT and YYEEEE. This CDR3 reads CASSRRQGKIGELFF. CDR3 DNA sequence: TGTGCCAGCAGTCGTAGACAGGGAAAGATCGGGGAGCTGTTTTTT.

This clonotype was counted many times. The V and J genes are TRBV6-1 and TRBJ2-1; D is perhaps TRBD1 (5 bases). The CDR3 has 15 residues. Germline V CDR1 and CDR2: MNHNS, SASEGT. V lost 7 bases and J lost 4, with 17 bases in between. CDR3 sequence (DNA): TGTGCCAGCAAACCCGACCGTGGGGCTTACAATGAGCAGTTCTTC. It specifies CASKPDRGAYNEQFF.

This clonotype is a singleton in its sample. V and J are TRBV7-2 and TRBJ2-7, with D possibly being TRBD2 (5 bases). This CDR3 comprises 20 residues. Per the germline V gene, CDR1 is SGHTA and CDR2 is FQGNSA. V lost 5 bases, J lost 3 bases, and 32 bases lay in between. CDR3 in DNA: TGTGCCAGCAGCCCCCCCCCGGGGTCGGTCTCGGCGGTGAGGTACTACGAGCAGTACTTC. Protein: CASSPPPGSVSAVRYYEQYF.

This clonotype was observed a handful of times. The chain is built from TRBV9 and TRBJ2-2, with D perhaps assigned TRBD1 or TRBD2 (6 bases each). The CDR3 spans 16 residues. The germline gives CDR1 SGDLS, CDR2 YYNGEE. Trimming cost V 0 bases and J 6 bases, with 15 bases left between them. CDR3 amino acids: CASSVEGGSLSGELFF. In nucleotides, the CDR3 is TGTGCCAGCAGCGTAGAGGGGGGATCCCTTTCCGGGGAGCTGTTTTTT.

The chain uses TRBV5-4 and TRBJ2-7, with TRBD1 matching over 7 bases. The CDR3 is 13 residues long. With 7 bases clipped from V and 5 bases from J, the junction kept 9 bases outside the gene matches. Germline CDR1 and CDR2: SGHNT and YYREEE (reference sequence). The DNA of the CDR3 is TGTGCCAGCCAATTGCAGGGGGTTAACGAGCAGTACTTC. It is translated as CASQLQGVNEQYF.

This clonotype was counted ten times or more. The chain recombines TRBV27 with TRBJ2-1; the match to TRBD2 covers 11 bases. Germline-derived CDR1 and CDR2 are MNHEY and SMNVEV (reference sequence). V lost 4 bases and J lost 6; bases outside the gene matches: 14. The CDR3 is 18 residues long. The CDR3 here is CASSSFGTGTSGSNEQFF. The CDR3 DNA follows: TGTGCCAGCAGTTCCTTCGGAACCGGGACTAGCGGCTCCAATGAGCAGTTCTTC.

This rearrangement joins TRBV20-1 to TRBJ1-5; D is undetermined. The V gene's germline CDR1 is DFQATT and CDR2 SNEGSKA (reference sequence). Trimming cost V 0 bases and J 0 bases, with 12 bases left between them. The CDR3 is 16 amino acids. The CDR3 loop reads CSARDISGYSNQPQHF. CDR3 sequence (DNA): TGCAGTGCTAGAGATATCTCGGGGTATAGCAATCAGCCCCAGCATTTT.

The chain combines TRBV30 with TRBJ1-5; 7 bases align to TRBD1. There are 12 residues in the CDR3. Per germline, CDR1 GTSNPN and CDR2 SVGIG (reference sequence). Unmatched junction bases numbered 4, after V lost 7 bases and J lost 4 bases. CDR3 coding DNA: TGTGCCTACCAGGGGGGAAATCAGCCCCAGCATTTT. Its translation is CAYQGGNQPQHF.

This sequence joins TRBV28 and TRBJ2-1; 9 nucleotides align to TRBD1. Germline CDR1 is MDHEN and CDR2 is SYDVKM. This CDR3 comprises 13 residues. J lost 14 bases, V lost 11 bases, and 16 bases had no gene match. DNA for the CDR3: TGTGCCCAAGAACGCCGGGACAGGGACAAGGAGTTCTTC. As protein: CAQERRDRDKEFF.

Regarding this clonotype: This sequence may be a read error, since a much larger clone differs from it by one base. The chain uses TRBV2 and TRBJ1-2; D gene unclear. This CDR3 has 14 amino acids. In germline, CDR1 is SNHLY, CDR2 FYNNEI. DNA of the CDR3: TGTACCAGCAGGAATGCCGCTCTGAACTATGGCTACACCTTC. Amino acids: CTSRNAALNYGYTF.

This clonotype was recorded many times. The chain uses TRBV9 and TRBJ1-1; D remains unclear. The CDR3 has 15 residues. The V gene lost 3 bases and the J gene lost 4 bases, with 16 bases spanning the gap. From germline, CDR1 is SGDLS and CDR2 YYNGEE. This CDR3 is CASSAAVVLGTEAFF. In nucleotides, the CDR3 is TGTGCCAGCAGCGCGGCGGTAGTATTGGGCACTGAAGCTTTCTTT.

This clonotype came up a few times. The chain recombines TRBV19 with TRBJ1-1; TRBD1 is a possible D gene (5 bases). Trimming removed 7 bases from V and 1 base from J, with 19 bases in between. Germline V gene lookup returns CDR1 LNHDA and CDR2 SQIVND (reference sequence). The CDR3 spans 16 residues. The CDR3 region has the DNA TGTGCCAGTAAGGGTCAGCTCGGGGCTGCGAACACTGAAGCTTTCTTT. Translating it yields CASKGQLGAANTEAFF.

The V gene is TRBV30, the J gene TRBJ1-3; D unclear. This CDR3 is 12 amino acids long. Trimming took off 0 bases at V and 8 bases at J, with 8 bases between the two ends. CDR1 and CDR2 (germline): GTSNPN, SVGIG (reference sequence). CDR3 in amino acids: CAWSVEGDTIYF. As DNA, the CDR3 is TGTGCCTGGAGTGTAGAGGGAGACACCATATATTTT.

J is TRBJ2-3 and V is TRBV12-3 or TRBV12-4; D is possibly TRBD2 (5 bases). V dropped 5 bases and J dropped 1 base, with 13 bases sitting between them. The CDR3 loop spans 15 amino acids. CDR3 coding DNA: TGTGCCAGCAGTCCGAGCGGATTACGCACAGATACGCAGTATTTT. It encodes CASSPSGLRTDTQYF.

This clonotype was observed a few times. The chain combines TRBV25-1 with TRBJ2-6; TRBD1 matches at 9 bases. The germline CDR1 and CDR2 sequences are MGHDK and SYGVNS. The CDR3 is 17 residues long. Trimming took 6 bases from V and 4 from J; bases not matched to a gene: 10. CDR3 DNA: TGTGCCAGCAGACAGACAGGGGGAGGTTCCGGGGCCAACGTCCTGACTTTC. Protein: CASRQTGGGSGANVLTF.

The chain is built from TRBV5-1 and TRBJ2-7, with TRBD2 as a possible D gene (7 bases). CDR3 length: 14 amino acids. Germline CDR1 and CDR2: SGHRS and YFSETQ. The V and J ends lost 5 bases and 0 bases respectively, with 12 bases between them. CDR3 amino acids: CASRGGASSYEQYF. CDR3 DNA: TGCGCCAGCAGGGGGGGGGCTAGCTCCTACGAGCAGTACTTC.

Comment on this clonotype: Being one base from a much bigger clone, this may be a read error. The chain uses TRBV20-1 and TRBJ2-7, with 10 bases fitting TRBD2. The CDR3 consists of 15 residues. The V gene's germline CDR1 is DFQATT and CDR2 SNEGSKA (reference sequence). CDR3 loop: CSASKAGGSPYEQHF. CDR3 bases: TGCAGTGCTTCTAAAGCGGGAGGGTCCCCCTACGAGCAGCACTTC.

This clonotype was found a few times. The V gene is TRBV30, the J gene TRBJ2-2, with D unclear. V dropped 7 bases and J dropped 5 bases, with 8 bases sitting between them. In germline, CDR1 is GTSNPN, CDR2 SVGIG (reference sequence). The CDR3 totals 11 residues. The CDR3 nucleotides are TGTGCCTTAGAAACTACCGGGGAGCTGTTTTTT. Translation: CALETTGELFF.

This clonotype was counted many times. The chain carries TRBV6-1 and TRBJ2-7; no clear D. Germline V gives CDR1 MNHNS, CDR2 SASEGT. This CDR3 region has 13 residues. The V gene lost 8 bases and the J gene lost 6 bases, with 17 bases spanning the gap. The CDR3 reads CASGPLGSREQYF. CDR3 nucleotides: TGTGCCAGCGGCCCGTTGGGCTCACGCGAGCAGTACTTC.

This clonotype was picked up many times. At one end, the junction sequence differs from germline, possibly due to a read error. The chain joins TRBV28 to TRBJ2-7; a possible D gene is TRBD1 (6 bases). Germline V gene lookup returns CDR1 MDHEN and CDR2 SYDVKM. The CDR3 has 11 amino acids. Here the CDR3 DNA reads TGTGCCAGCAGTTCACCGGGACACCGGCGCTTC. This translates into CASSSPGHRRF.

The chain joins TRBV6-1 to TRBJ1-2, with D tentatively TRBD1 (5 bases). The CDR3 runs to 14 residues. Germline CDR1 reads MNHNS; CDR2 reads SASEGT. Trimming removed 6 bases at V and 0 bases at J, with 11 bases between. This CDR3 is CASRDKEANYGYTF. In DNA, the CDR3 is TGTGCCAGCAGGGACAAGGAAGCTAACTATGGCTACACCTTC.

There are many counts of this clonotype. The gene calls are TRBV28 and TRBJ2-5; TRBD1 aligns across 8 bases. This CDR3 has 18 residues. The J segment lost 1 base and the V segment lost 5 bases, leaving 15 bases of the junction unmatched. Germline CDR1 and CDR2: MDHEN and SYDVKM. The CDR3 DNA sequence: TGTGCCAGCAGTGTATCGACTTTCCCGGGACAGGTCCAAGAGACCCAGTACTTC. Its translation: CASSVSTFPGQVQETQYF.

This clonotype was counted many times. The rearrangement joins TRBV7-9 to TRBJ1-2; D not certain. The CDR3 covers 13 residues. V lost 1 base to trimming and J lost 4 bases, with 7 bases between them. The V gene's germline CDR1 is SEHNR and CDR2 FQNEAQ (reference sequence). This CDR3 is CASSLVQSYGYTF. The CDR3 coding sequence is TGTGCCAGCAGCTTAGTCCAGAGCTATGGCTACACCTTC.

In this sample, this clonotype turned up once. The J gene is TRBJ1-6, the V gene TRBV5-1; 11 bases fit TRBD1. Germline CDR1 and CDR2: SGHRS and YFSETQ. J lost 9 bases, V lost 0 bases, and 2 bases had no gene match. The CDR3 is made up of 15 amino acids. The CDR3 loop is CASSLEGQGASPLHF. The CDR3 DNA reads TGCGCCAGCAGCTTGGAAGGACAGGGGGCTTCACCCCTCCACTTT. Looking up the rest from reference TRBV5-1 and TRBJ1-6 gives the full variable domain: KAGVTQTPRYLIKTRGQQVTLSCSPISGHRSVSWYQQTPGQGLQFLFEYFSETQRNKGNFPGRFSGRQFSNSRSEMNVSTLELGDSALYLCASSLEGQGASPLHFGNGTRLTVT.

This chain uses TRBV6-2 or TRBV6-3 with TRBJ2-7; D not certain. The CDR3 spans 15 residues. Germline CDR1 is MNHEY and CDR2 is SVGEGT. V lost 2 bases, J lost 2 bases, and 13 bases lay in between. CDR3 residues: CASSYPRTATYEQYF. CDR3 nucleotide sequence: TGTGCCAGCAGTTACCCCAGGACGGCCACCTACGAGCAGTACTTC.

This clonotype was seen only a few times. The rearrangement joins TRBV5-1 to TRBJ2-1; D perhaps matches TRBD2 (6 bases). The CDR3 runs 11 residues. The V end lost 7 bases, the J end lost 7 bases, and 9 bases lay between the germline ends. The V gene's germline CDR1 is SGHRS and CDR2 YFSETQ. CDR3: CASWEDNEQFF. The DNA for the CDR3 is TGCGCCAGCTGGGAGGATAATGAGCAGTTCTTC. Variable domain in full (rest from reference TRBV5-1 and TRBJ2-1): KAGVTQTPRYLIKTRGQQVTLSCSPISGHRSVSWYQQTPGQGLQFLFEYFSETQRNKGNFPGRFSGRQFSNSRSEMNVSTLELGDSALYLCASWEDNEQFFGPGTRLTVL.

This clonotype has a count of ten or more. Here the CDR3 DNA reads TGTGCCAGCACCCGACAGGGGGCGGACACTGAAGCTTTCTTT. This encodes CASTRQGADTEAFF. The V call is TRBV2, the J call TRBJ1-1; 10 nucleotides line up with TRBD1. Germline CDR1 reads SNHLY; CDR2 reads FYNNEI. The junction had 5 bases not matched to a gene; V was cut back by 7 bases and J by 3 bases. The CDR3 contains 14 residues.

The sample holds many counts of this clonotype. This chain's CDR3 is CASSLEAGSTDTQYF. The CDR3 DNA follows: TGTGCCAGCAGCTTAGAGGCGGGGAGCACAGATACGCAGTATTTT. The chain links TRBV7-2 to TRBJ2-3, with TRBD2 as a possible D gene (6 bases). Germline CDR1 and CDR2: SGHTA and FQGNSA. This CDR3 is built from 15 residues. V was cut by 1 base and J by 0 bases, with 8 bases left in between.

This clonotype was counted only a few times. This chain uses TRBV6-9 with TRBJ2-7, with D perhaps matching TRBD2 (6 bases). Germline V CDR1 and CDR2: MNHGY, SVAAGI. This CDR3 region has 14 residues. The germline V and J ends were trimmed by 3 bases and 9 bases, with 18 bases remaining between them. CDR3 region: CASSYSLATDGQYF. The DNA for the CDR3 is TGTGCCAGCAGTTACAGTCTAGCGACCGATGGGCAGTACTTC.

This clonotype has a handful of counts. The rearrangement links TRBV5-1 to TRBJ2-2; D might be TRBD2 (5 bases). CDR1 is SGHRS, CDR2 YFSETQ, per germline. CDR3 length: 13 amino acids. The V and J ends lost 9 bases and 2 bases respectively, with 11 bases between them. For the CDR3, the DNA is TGCGCCACCACAAGCGGAAACACCGGGGAGCTGTTTTTT. This sequence encodes CATTSGNTGELFF.

This clonotype was counted a few times. The chain employs TRBV18 and TRBJ1-5; no clear D gene. This CDR3 comprises 15 residues. Germline CDR1 KGHSH, CDR2 LQKENI. V lost 3 bases to trimming and J lost 3 bases, with 12 bases between them. The CDR3 protein is CASSPLGRANQPQHF. CDR3 DNA: TGTGCCAGCTCACCCCTAGGACGAGCCAATCAGCCCCAGCATTTT.